This T cell receptor (beta chain) derives from a study of post-analysis software for immune sequencing data. Study at large: Disease courses included relapsing-remitting, secondary progressive and progressive-relapsing multiple sclerosis.

General study findings and limits: Diversity measured as normalized Chao1 was significantly lower in multiple sclerosis patients than in controls. F measure clustering grouped samples strongly by preparation batch. There were roughly five TRBV segments more frequent in patients than controls, and TRBV5-6, TRBV5-1 and TRBV20-1 were among them.

Researchers reported that TCR beta cDNA libraries carried unique molecular identifiers. TCRdb re-derived calls from the PCR reads in MiXCR, one entry per CDR3 protein. This table has about 800,000 distinct CDR3 sequences, about 27% appearing once. With respect to this clonotype: Its antigen is undetermined.

The CDR3 totals 15 residues. CDR1 and CDR2 (germline): SGHTA, FQGNSA. The sequence was collected from a girl aged 5-17 years with multiple sclerosis. Sequencing was carried out using blood. J is TRBJ2-7 and V is TRBV7-2, with D hard to call. Gene TRBJ2-5 matches the end of the DNA better, so the J call may be wrong. In DNA form, the CDR3 reads TGTGCCAGCAGCTCCTACAGCAGGCGGAGAGAGACCCAGTACTTC. It yields the protein CASSSYSRRRETQYF.